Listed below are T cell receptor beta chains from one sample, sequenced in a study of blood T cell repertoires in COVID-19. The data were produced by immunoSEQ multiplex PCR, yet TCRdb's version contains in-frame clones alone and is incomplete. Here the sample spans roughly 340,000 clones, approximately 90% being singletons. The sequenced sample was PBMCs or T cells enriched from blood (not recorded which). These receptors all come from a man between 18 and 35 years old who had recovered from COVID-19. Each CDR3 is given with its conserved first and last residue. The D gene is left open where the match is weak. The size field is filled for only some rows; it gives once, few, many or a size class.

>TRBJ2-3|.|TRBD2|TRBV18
CASSYTGLAGGRVLSTDTQYF
TGTGCCAGCTCATACACCGGACTAGCGGGGGGACGTGTGCTTAGCACAGATACGCAGTATTTT
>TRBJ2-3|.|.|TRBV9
CASSVAGLSTDTQYF
TGTGCCAGCAGCGTAGCCGGACTAAGCACAGATACGCAGTATTTT
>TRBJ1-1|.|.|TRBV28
CASSPRGRGTEAFF
TGTGCCAGCAGTCCCCGTGGCCGGGGGACTGAAGCTTTCTTT
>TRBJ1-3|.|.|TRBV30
CAWSQPQVLSGNTIYF
TGTGCCTGGAGCCAACCTCAGGTCCTCTCTGGAAACACCATATATTTT
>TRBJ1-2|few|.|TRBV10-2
CASSAGTSYGYTF
TGCGCCAGCAGTGCCGGGACAAGTTATGGCTACACCTTC
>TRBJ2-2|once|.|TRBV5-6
CASSYAGVGTGELFF
TGTGCCAGCAGCTATGCAGGGGTGGGGACCGGGGAGCTGTTTTTT
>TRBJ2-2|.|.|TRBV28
CASQKFANTGELFF
TGTGCCAGTCAGAAGTTCGCGAACACCGGGGAGCTGTTTTTT
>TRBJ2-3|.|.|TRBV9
CASSRQQTRSDTQYF
TGTGCCAGCAGCAGACAGCAAACGAGGTCAGATACGCAGTATTTT
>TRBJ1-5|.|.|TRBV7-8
CASSQPGVSNQPQHF
TGTGCCAGCAGTCAACCAGGGGTTAGCAATCAGCCCCAACATTTT
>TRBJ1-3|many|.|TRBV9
CASSELAGSGNTIYF
TGTGCCAGCAGCGAACTAGCAGGGTCTGGAAACACCATATATTTT
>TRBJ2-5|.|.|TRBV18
CASSPLGETQYF
TGTGCCAGCTCACCGCTCGGGGAGACCCAGTACTTC
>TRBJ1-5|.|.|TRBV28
CASSLRGGNQPQHF
TGTGCCAGCAGTTTAAGGGGTGGCAATCAGCCCCAGCATTTT
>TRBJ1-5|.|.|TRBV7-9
CASSAQGQPQHF
TGTGCCAGCAGCGCACAGGGTCAGCCCCAGCATTTT
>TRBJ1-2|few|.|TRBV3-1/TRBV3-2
CASSQVGENTF
TGTGCCAGCAGCCAAGTAGGAGAGAACACCTTC
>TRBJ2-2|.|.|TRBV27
CASFQGISGELFF
TGTGCCAGCTTTCAGGGGATTTCCGGGGAGCTGTTTTTT
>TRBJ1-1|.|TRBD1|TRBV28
CASSQGTGGNTEAFF
TGTGCCAGCAGTCAAGGGACAGGTGGGAACACTGAAGCTTTCTTT
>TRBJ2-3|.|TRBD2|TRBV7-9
CASSLAQASGRFTDTQYF
TGTGCCAGCAGCTTAGCGCAGGCTAGCGGGAGGTTCACAGATACGCAGTATTTT
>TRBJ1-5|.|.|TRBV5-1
CASSLAQNQPQHF
TGCGCCAGCAGCTTGGCCCAAAATCAGCCCCAGCATTTT
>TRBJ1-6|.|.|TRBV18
CASSPSGVRNSPLHF
TGTGCCAGCTCCCCGTCCGGGGTCAGGAATTCACCCCTCCACTTT
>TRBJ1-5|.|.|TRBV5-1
CASSIDPDQPQHF
TGCGCCAGCAGCATCGATCCAGATCAGCCCCAGCATTTT
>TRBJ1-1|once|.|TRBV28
CASSFAEGGTEAFF
TGTGCCAGCAGTTTCGCGGAGGGAGGCACTGAAGCTTTCTTT
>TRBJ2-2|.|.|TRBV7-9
CASSLKRVTGELFF
TGTGCCAGCAGCTTAAAGCGGGTTACCGGGGAGCTGTTTTTT
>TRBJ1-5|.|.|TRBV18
CASSRDHSNQPQHF
TGTGCCAGCTCGCGGGATCATAGCAATCAGCCCCAGCATTTT
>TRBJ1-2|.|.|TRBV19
CASSNGRGGDYGYTF
TGTGCCAGTAGTAATGGCCGGGGGGGAGACTATGGCTACACCTTC
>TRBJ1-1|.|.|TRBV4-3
CASSQDLRGTEAFF
TGCGCCAGCAGCCAAGATCTTCGAGGGACTGAAGCTTTCTTT
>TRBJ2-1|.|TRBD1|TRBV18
CASSQTGPPDGEQFF
TGTGCCAGCTCACAGACAGGGCCCCCGGATGGCGAGCAGTTCTTC
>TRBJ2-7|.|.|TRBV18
CASSPGHGGTYEQYF
TGTGCCAGCTCTCCCGGGCACGGGGGAACCTACGAGCAGTACTTC
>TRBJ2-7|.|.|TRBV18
CASSPQRSSYEQYF
TGTGCCAGCTCACCGCAACGGTCCTCCTACGAGCAGTACTTC
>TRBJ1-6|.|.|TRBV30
CAWTSTALNSPLHF
TGTGCCTGGACTTCGACAGCGCTGAATTCACCCCTCCACTTT
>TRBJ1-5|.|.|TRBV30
CAWSSRARQPQHF
TGTGCCTGGAGTAGCAGGGCTAGGCAGCCCCAGCATTTT
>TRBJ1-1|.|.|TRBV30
CAWRPGQTEAFF
TGTGCCTGGAGACCAGGACAAACTGAAGCTTTCTTT
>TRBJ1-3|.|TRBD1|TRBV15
CATSRAGTETHFGNTIYF
TGTGCCACCAGCAGAGCTGGGACAGAAACACACTTTGGAAACACCATATATTTT
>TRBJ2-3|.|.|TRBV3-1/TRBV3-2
CASSQVQQGRWNLLADTQYF
TGTGCCAGCAGCCAAGTACAACAGGGCAGGTGGAACCTTCTAGCAGATACGCAGTATTTT
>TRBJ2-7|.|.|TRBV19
CASSMVFGYEQYF
TGTGCCAGTAGTATGGTGTTCGGCTACGAGCAGTACTTC
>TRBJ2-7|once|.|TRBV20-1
CSARDSPEQYF
TGCAGTGCTAGAGATTCTCCGGAGCAGTACTTC
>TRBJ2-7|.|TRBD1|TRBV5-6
CASSLVDRGVYEQYF
TGTGCCAGCAGCTTGGTGGACAGGGGTGTGTACGAGCAGTACTTC
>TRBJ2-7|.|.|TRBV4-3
CASSQDQDTYEQYF
TGCGCCAGCAGCCAAGACCAGGACACATACGAGCAGTACTTC
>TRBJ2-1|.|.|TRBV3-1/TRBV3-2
CASSQERLGAAGSYNEQFF
TGTGCCAGCAGCCAAGAACGGTTGGGGGCAGCAGGCTCCTACAATGAGCAGTTCTTC
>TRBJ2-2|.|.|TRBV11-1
CASSPETGGTGELFF
TGTGCCAGCAGCCCGGAGACAGGTGGAACCGGGGAGCTGTTTTTT
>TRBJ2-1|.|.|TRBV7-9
CASSSPGHQIYEQFF
TGTGCCAGCAGCTCCCCTGGACACCAGATCTATGAGCAGTTCTTC
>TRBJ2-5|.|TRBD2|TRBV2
CASSTRLAGAEETQYF
TGTGCCAGCAGTACCCGCTTAGCGGGAGCGGAAGAGACCCAGTACTTC